A single sample is the source of the 10 T cell receptor beta chains below, sequenced in a study of cytomegalovirus exposure and HLA in healthy donors. This PCR relied on a set of 60 Vbeta primers and 13 Jbeta primers. Profiling relied on immunoSEQ multiplex PCR, and the TCRdb table lists in-frame clones only, not all of them. The table lists about 210,000 clones, about 81% of them singletons. The sample comprised PBMCs. These receptor sequences come from a man aged 35-49 years in good health and CMV-seropositive.

This clone was detected once. This sequence joins TRBV5-8 and TRBJ1-2, with unresolved D. The CDR3 runs to 12 residues. Trimming took off 2 bases at V and 9 bases at J, with 11 bases between the two ends. Germline V gene sequence: CDR1 SGHTS, CDR2 YDEGEE. CDR3 protein: CASSFSGESYTF. The CDR3 region has the DNA TGTGCCAGCAGCTTCAGCGGGGAGAGCTACACCTTC.

The chain links TRBV5-1 to TRBJ2-5; D is perhaps TRBD2 (6 bases). V lost 4 bases, J lost 4 bases, and 11 bases lay in between. CDR1 is SGHRS, CDR2 YFSETQ, per germline. The length of the CDR3 is 13 residues. The CDR3 nucleotides read TGCGCCAGCAGCGTGGATAGCGGAGAGACCCAGTACTTC. Translating it yields CASSVDSGETQYF.

This clone was counted once. This chain connects TRBV21-1 to TRBJ2-7; TRBD2, the D gene given by the table, was not confirmed from the DNA. TRBV21-1 is marked as a pseudogene. This CDR3 is 18 amino acids long. CDR3 in amino acids: CASSKATPLGGNYYEQYV. In nucleotides, the CDR3 is TGTGCCAGCAGCAAAGCAACCCCGTTGGGGGGGAATTACTACGAGCAGTACGTC.

The chain couples TRBV9 to TRBJ2-3, with D possibly matching TRBD2 (6 bases). This CDR3 has 15 residues. Germline V gene lookup returns CDR1 SGDLS and CDR2 YYNGEE. The V gene lost 4 bases and the J gene lost 1 base, with 13 bases spanning the gap. The CDR3 here is CASSPRASGTDTQYF. CDR3 in DNA: TGTGCCAGCAGCCCCCGGGCTAGCGGCACAGATACGCAGTATTTT.

The V call is TRBV18, the J call TRBJ1-1; tentative D call: TRBD1 (6 bases). This CDR3 region has 13 residues. Germline V lookup: CDR1 KGHSH, CDR2 LQKENI. V dropped 3 bases and J dropped 10 bases, with 15 bases sitting between them. This chain's CDR3 is CASSPNTGKAAFF. The CDR3 DNA sequence: TGTGCCAGCTCACCTAATACAGGGAAGGCAGCTTTCTTT.

This chain connects TRBV4-1 to TRBJ1-1, with D unresolved. V was pared by 1 base and J by 0 bases, with 9 bases between. The CDR3 length is 15 residues. The V gene's germline CDR1 is MGHRA and CDR2 YSYEKL. CDR3 in DNA: TGCGCCAGCAGCCAAGTAGCCGGGGTGAACACTGAAGCTTTCTTT. Protein product: CASSQVAGVNTEAFF.

This clone has a single count. The V call is TRBV6-6, the J call TRBJ2-1; 11 bases line up with TRBD2. V lost 6 bases and J lost 2; bases outside the gene matches: 6. Germline V CDR1 and CDR2: MNHNY, SVGAGI (reference sequence). The CDR3 sequence is 16 residues long. The CDR3 region is CASSSTSGSTYNEQFF. In nucleotides, the CDR3 is TGTGCCAGCAGCTCCACTAGCGGGAGTACCTACAATGAGCAGTTCTTC.

This rearrangement joins TRBV29-1 to TRBJ1-4; D perhaps matches TRBD1 (5 bases). The germline V gene has CDR1 SQVTM and CDR2 ANQGSEA. Trimming cost V 4 bases and J 3 bases, with 9 bases left between them. The CDR3 runs 13 residues. CDR3 region: CSVGAGPNEKLFF. CDR3 DNA sequence: TGCAGCGTTGGGGCAGGGCCTAATGAAAAACTGTTTTTT. Full variable domain (outside the CDR3, taken from reference TRBV29-1 and TRBJ1-4): SAVISQKPSRDICQRGTSLTIQCQVDSQVTMMFWYRQQPGQSLTLIATANQGSEATYESGFVIDKFPISRPNLTFSTLTVSNMSPEDSSIYLCSVGAGPNEKLFFGSGTQLSVL.

CDR3 in amino acids: CASSLGMNTEAFF. The CDR3 DNA is TGTGCCAGCAGCTTGGGCATGAACACTGAAGCTTTCTTT. V usage is TRBV11-2 and J usage is TRBJ1-1, with unresolved D. The CDR3 covers 13 residues. Germline loops: CDR1 SGHAT, CDR2 FQNNGV. Trimming cost V 3 bases and J 0 bases, with 5 bases left between them.

CDR3 sequence reads: CSVDPGSTGYTF. The DNA for the CDR3 is TGCAGCGTTGACCCGGGATCCACTGGCTACACCTTC. This sequence joins TRBV29-1 and TRBJ1-2, with no clear D. Germline V gene lookup returns CDR1 SQVTM and CDR2 ANQGSEA. The CDR3 consists of 12 residues. The V gene lost 3 bases and the J gene lost 7 bases, with 12 bases spanning the gap.